These 32 T cell receptor beta chains share one sample of origin, sequenced in a study of blood T cells in healthy people across ages. A J-beta primer mix and a sample-barcoded 5' primer were used in a second PCR of roughly 6 to 11 cycles. TCRdb recomputed calls from the 5' RACE reads with MiXCR, one row per CDR3 protein. This sample carries 1.2 million to 1.5 million distinct CDR3 sequences, around 55% of them seen once, and the ten largest clones take over 5.5%. Sequencing was done on a sample of blood. The source is a man between 18 and 35 years old in good health.

The chain combines TRBV5-1 with TRBJ2-5, with D perhaps matching TRBD2 (6 bases). Germline V gives CDR1 SGHRS, CDR2 YFSETQ. The CDR3 sequence is 20 residues long. V was trimmed by 5 bases and J by 0 bases, leaving 29 bases between them. The CDR3 DNA is TGCGCCAGCAGAGTCAACCCGCGACTCGGCAGACGGGAGTACCAAGAGACCCAGTACTTC. This encodes CASRVNPRLGRREYQETQYF.

The V call is TRBV29-1, the J call TRBJ1-2; 7 nucleotides agree with TRBD1. Germline V CDR1 and CDR2: SQVTM, ANQGSEA. CDR3 length equals 14 residues. V lost 6 bases and J lost 3; bases outside the gene matches: 10. The CDR3 protein is CSVLQGTGYYGYTF. The CDR3 DNA sequence: TGCAGCGTATTACAGGGGACTGGCTACTATGGCTACACCTTC.

This clonotype was detected a few times. This CDR3 reads CASSVLGTSAGGYTF. In nucleotides, the CDR3 is TGTGCCAGCAGCGTATTAGGGACCTCGGCTGGAGGCTACACCTTC. V gene TRBV9 combines with J gene TRBJ1-2, with TRBD1 as a possible D gene (5 bases). The germline V gene has CDR1 SGDLS and CDR2 YYNGEE. The CDR3 spans 15 residues. V lost 1 base to trimming and J lost 8 bases, with 18 bases between them. The full variable domain, completed using reference TRBV9 and TRBJ1-2, is DSGVTQTPKHLITATGQRVTLRCSPRSGDLSVYWYQQSLDQGLQFLIQYYNGEERAKGNILERFSAQQFPDLHSELNLSSLELGDSALYFCASSVLGTSAGGYTFGSGTRLTVV.

The gene calls are TRBV11-1 and TRBJ1-4; TRBD1 matches at 7 bases. CDR3 size: 16 residues. With V trimmed by 6 bases and J by 5 bases, 12 bases remained unmatched. The germline V gene encodes CDR1 SGHAT and CDR2 FQDESV (reference sequence). The DNA for the CDR3 is TGTGCCAGCAGATCTCACGGACAGGACCGGAATGAAAAACTGTTTTTT. Amino acid sequence: CASRSHGQDRNEKLFF.

V and J are TRBV13 and TRBJ1-2, with D unresolved. Germline V gives CDR1 PRHDT, CDR2 FYEKMQ (reference sequence). Trimming pared 3 bases from V and 5 bases from J, leaving 13 bases between. This CDR3 has 14 amino acids. CDR3 DNA: TGTGCCAGCAGCTTGGACCCTCTGAGGTATGGCTACACCTTC. Translating gives CASSLDPLRYGYTF.

The gene calls are TRBV27 and TRBJ2-5; possibly TRBD2 for D (6 bases). Germline loops: CDR1 MNHEY, CDR2 SMNVEV (reference sequence). The CDR3 length is 12 residues. Trimming removed 8 bases from V and 7 bases from J, with 14 bases in between. CDR3 sequence: CASALGGVTQYF. CDR3 sequence (DNA): TGTGCCAGCGCCTTGGGGGGAGTGACCCAGTACTTC.

This chain connects TRBV12-3 or TRBV12-4 to TRBJ2-3; D is possibly TRBD2 (5 bases). Between the trimmed V and J ends, which lost 2 bases and 0 bases, there was a span of 12 bases. The CDR3 is made up of 16 amino acids. The CDR3 nucleotides read TGTGCCAGCAGTTTACCTGGACTCCCTAGCACAGATACGCAGTATTTT. Translated, it gives CASSLPGLPSTDTQYF.

V usage is TRBV27 and J usage is TRBJ2-4; 7 positions agree with TRBD1. This CDR3 contains 18 residues. V gave up 2 bases and J gave up 1 base; unmatched junction bases: 11. Germline V gene lookup returns CDR1 MNHEY and CDR2 SMNVEV (reference sequence). CDR3 protein: CASSLRGDSSLAKNIQYF. The CDR3 coding sequence is TGTGCCAGCAGTTTAAGAGGGGACAGTAGCTTGGCCAAAAACATTCAGTACTTC.

A note on this clonotype: A much larger clone lies a single base off, so this may be a read error. This chain connects TRBV6-6 to TRBJ2-6; no definite D call. Deletions cut 4 bases from V and 0 bases from J, with 4 bases between. The CDR3 spans 14 residues. Germline CDR1 MNHNY, CDR2 SVGAGI (reference sequence). Written as DNA, the CDR3 is TGTGCCAGCAGTTTTGCCTCTGGGGCCAACGTCCTGACTTTC. Translating gives CASSFASGANVLTF.

Worth noting for this clonotype: An end of the junction differs from the germline gene, which may be a read error. The chain is built from TRBV27 and TRBJ1-1; TRBD1 might be the D (5 bases). The CDR3 consists of 17 residues. Germline V lookup: CDR1 MNHEY, CDR2 SMNVEV (reference sequence). CDR3 amino acids: CASSPQAGNLLNTEAFF. The DNA of the CDR3 is TGTGCCAGCAGTCCCCAAGCAGGGAATCTCTTGAACACTGAGGCTTTCTTT.

The J gene is TRBJ1-6, the V gene TRBV12-3 or TRBV12-4; no clear D gene. Deletions cut 4 bases from V and 9 bases from J, with 19 bases between. The CDR3 is made up of 16 amino acids. DNA for the CDR3: TGTGCCAGCAGTTACTCCCGGGCCAACGGAGGTTCACCCCTCCACTTT. Its protein product is CASSYSRANGGSPLHF.

J is TRBJ1-6 and V is TRBV20-1, with D maybe TRBD1 (5 bases). The CDR3 is 15 amino acids. Trimming left V 6 bases short and J 8 bases short, with 20 bases between. Per germline, CDR1 DFQATT and CDR2 SNEGSKA (reference sequence). CDR3 amino acids: CSANERRGEDSPLHF. The CDR3 nucleotides read TGCAGTGCCAATGAACGGAGGGGAGAGGATTCACCCCTCCACTTT.

The chain recombines TRBV18 with TRBJ1-2; no clear D. The V gene lost 0 bases and the J gene lost 4 bases, with 6 bases spanning the gap. Germline V gene sequence: CDR1 KGHSH, CDR2 LQKENI. The CDR3 is made up of 13 amino acids. The CDR3 protein is CASSPPDAYGYTF. In nucleotides, the CDR3 is TGTGCCAGCTCACCACCGGATGCCTATGGCTACACCTTC.

The CDR3: CASSLGAGIRYGYTF. The CDR3 DNA follows: TGTGCCAGCAGCTTGGGGGCAGGGATACGGTATGGCTACACCTTC. The gene calls are TRBV5-4 and TRBJ1-2, with D possibly TRBD1 on 5 matching bases. Between the trimmed V and J ends, which lost 0 bases and 5 bases, there was a span of 14 bases. The germline CDR1 and CDR2 sequences are SGHNT and YYREEE (reference sequence). The CDR3 has 15 residues.

The DNA of the CDR3 is TGTGCCATCAGGTCCGGGACAGGGGGCACTGAAGCTTTCTTT. It specifies CAIRSGTGGTEAFF. V and J are TRBV10-3 and TRBJ1-1; 11 bases fit TRBD1. The ends lost 6 bases at V and 4 bases at J; junction bases unmatched: 4. The CDR3 has 14 amino acids. From germline, CDR1 is ENHRY and CDR2 SYGVKD.

In the case of this clonotype: The junction shows a germline mismatch at one end, possibly a read error. V usage is TRBV5-5 and J usage is TRBJ1-2; 7 bases are shared with TRBD1. This CDR3 has 15 residues. In germline, CDR1 is SGHKS, CDR2 YYEKEE (reference sequence). The CDR3 bases are TGCGCCAGCAGCAAGGAGGGACAGCTAAACTATGGCTACACCTTC. Amino acid sequence: CASSKEGQLNYGYTF.

Note on this clonotype: Being one base from a much bigger clone, this may be a read error. The CDR3, as DNA: TGTGCCAGCAGTAAAAGCTCTGGGGCCAACGTCCTGACTTTC. Translation: CASSKSSGANVLTF. V gene TRBV2 combines with J gene TRBJ2-6; D uncertain. Germline V gives CDR1 SNHLY, CDR2 FYNNEI. V shed 5 bases and J shed 0 bases, with 5 bases lying between them. This CDR3 region has 14 residues.

This clonotype was recorded once. The rearrangement links TRBV6-2 or TRBV6-3 to TRBJ2-1, with D maybe TRBD1 (5 bases). CDR3 length equals 14 residues. V lost 1 base, J lost 5 bases, and 9 bases lay in between. Germline V gene sequence: CDR1 MNHEY, CDR2 SVGEGT. The CDR3 reads CASSYLTVHNEQFF. In DNA, the CDR3 is TGTGCCAGCAGTTACTTGACAGTTCACAATGAGCAGTTCTTC.

This clonotype was observed once. The chain uses TRBV10-3 and TRBJ2-1, with 8 bases that match TRBD1. The CDR3 has 15 amino acids. The germline V gene has CDR1 ENHRY and CDR2 SYGVKD. The ends lost 5 bases at V and 1 base at J; junction bases unmatched: 4. CDR3 in DNA: TGTGCCATCAGTATGACAGGGGAGTCCTACAATGAGCAGTTCTTC. Translation gives CAISMTGESYNEQFF.

This clonotype was counted between two and nine times. The V call is TRBV4-3, the J call TRBJ2-5; D unclear. V shed 4 bases and J shed 2 bases, with 8 bases lying between them. Per germline, CDR1 LGHNA and CDR2 YSLEER. This CDR3 contains 13 residues. CDR3 sequence: CASSPYMQETQYF. For the CDR3, the DNA is TGCGCCAGCAGCCCTTACATGCAAGAGACCCAGTACTTC.

The chain uses TRBV6-5 and TRBJ2-7; possible D gene TRBD1, 6 bases. Trimming removed 1 base at V and 3 bases at J, with 16 bases between. CDR1 and CDR2 from the germline V gene are MNHEY and SVGAGI. The CDR3 totals 16 residues. The CDR3 region has the DNA TGTGCCAGCAGTTACTTGATGGACAGCCCCATCTACGAGCAGTACTTC. This gives the protein CASSYLMDSPIYEQYF.

V and J are TRBV7-2 and TRBJ2-2; D gene ambiguous. Between the trimmed V and J ends, which lost 0 bases and 6 bases, there was a span of 5 bases. The V gene's germline CDR1 is SGHTA and CDR2 FQGNSA. The CDR3 length is 13 residues. The CDR3 nucleotides read TGTGCCAGCAGCTTAGCTAGCCCCGGGGAGCTGTTTTTT. Translated: CASSLASPGELFF.

For the CDR3, the DNA is TGTGCCAGCAGCTTAGGCGTTGGGCAGGGGGCGCAGGGCTACACCTTC. It specifies CASSLGVGQGAQGYTF. The genes are TRBV7-2 and TRBJ1-2; 8 positions agree with TRBD1. The CDR3 is 16 amino acids. With 1 base clipped from V and 8 bases from J, the junction kept 12 bases outside the gene matches. The V gene's germline CDR1 is SGHTA and CDR2 FQGNSA.

V is TRBV3-1 and J is TRBJ1-2, with D hard to call. CDR3 length: 16 amino acids. Trimming cost V 3 bases and J 1 base, with 15 bases left between them. CDR1 and CDR2 from the germline V gene are LGHDT and YNNKEL (reference sequence). The CDR3 loop is CASSQGSGFVNYGYTF. In DNA, the CDR3 is TGTGCCAGCAGCCAGGGGTCCGGGTTCGTTAACTATGGCTACACCTTC.

The chain is built from TRBV20-1 and TRBJ2-7; TRBD2 matches at 7 bases. The germline gives CDR1 DFQATT, CDR2 SNEGSKA (reference sequence). V trimming: 3 bases; J trimming: 0 bases; junction bases outside the gene matches: 8. This CDR3 has 15 residues. CDR3 residues: CSARSPAGSSYEQYF. The CDR3 nucleotides read TGCAGTGCTAGGTCCCCAGCGGGGAGCTCCTACGAGCAGTACTTC.

The rearrangement links TRBV4-3 to TRBJ2-7, with a tentative D call TRBD1 (6 bases). The V end was cut by 8 bases, the J end by 4 bases, with 18 bases between. Germline lookup yields CDR1 LGHNA and CDR2 YSLEER. CDR3 length: 14 amino acids. The CDR3 reads CASAPGAPGYEQYF. CDR3 sequence (DNA): TGCGCCAGCGCGCCAGGGGCGCCGGGGTACGAGCAGTACTTC.

This clonotype came up once. CDR3 sequence reads: CSGVGTDFNEQFF. The CDR3 DNA sequence: TGCAGTGGAGTTGGGACGGACTTCAATGAGCAGTTCTTC. The chain uses TRBV20-1 and TRBJ2-1, with D perhaps assigned TRBD1 or TRBD2 (5 bases each). The V end lost 7 bases, the J end lost 6 bases, and 16 bases lay between the germline ends. Per the germline V gene, CDR1 is DFQATT and CDR2 is SNEGSKA (reference sequence). This CDR3 comprises 13 residues.

The rearrangement uses TRBV27 and TRBJ2-1, with D perhaps TRBD2 (7 bases). CDR1 and CDR2 from the germline V gene are MNHEY and SMNVEV (reference sequence). There are 15 residues in the CDR3. V lost 0 bases, J lost 4 bases, and 10 bases lay in between. CDR3 residues: CASSLSEGGYNEQFF. Here the CDR3 DNA reads TGTGCCAGCAGTTTATCGGAGGGGGGGTACAATGAGCAGTTCTTC.

The J gene is TRBJ1-2, the V gene TRBV3-1; D unresolved. This CDR3 spans 15 amino acids. The V gene's germline CDR1 is LGHDT and CDR2 YNNKEL (reference sequence). The V and J ends lost 1 base and 3 bases respectively, with 12 bases between them. CDR3 amino acids: CASSQVSRSYYGYTF. In DNA, the CDR3 is TGTGCCAGCAGCCAAGTTTCCAGATCGTACTATGGCTACACCTTC.

For this clonotype: This may come from a read error, since a much larger clone is one base off. The chain recombines TRBV20-1 with TRBJ2-7; D perhaps matches TRBD1 (6 bases). The CDR3 has 13 residues. Trimming removed 0 bases from V and 2 bases from J, with 8 bases in between. The V gene's germline CDR1 is DFQATT and CDR2 SNEGSKA (reference sequence). The CDR3 sequence: CSARDWDTYEQYF. The CDR3 nucleotides read TGCAGTGCTAGAGATTGGGACACCTACGAGCAGTACTTC.

With respect to this clonotype: The junction does not match germline at one end; this may be a read error. This chain joins TRBV6-6 and TRBJ2-7; D not certain. The germline gives CDR1 MNHNY, CDR2 SVGAGI (reference sequence). This CDR3 spans 12 amino acids. CDR3 DNA: TGTGCCATCAGTTACGGGTCGTACGAGCAGTACTTC. Its translation is CAISYGSYEQYF.

V is TRBV6-2 or TRBV6-3 and J is TRBJ2-3, with D possibly matching TRBD1 (6 bases). Trimming cost V 4 bases and J 0 bases, with 14 bases left between them. The CDR3 runs 16 residues. Germline loops: CDR1 MNHEY, CDR2 SVGEGT. CDR3 nucleotide sequence: TGTGCCAGCAGTTTCAGGGGCCAGGGAAGCACAGATACGCAGTATTTT. The encoded protein is CASSFRGQGSTDTQYF.